This is a list of T cell receptor beta chains from one sample in a study of T cells in Graves' hyperthyroidism and ophthalmopathy. A single record per CDR3 protein comes from TCRdb applying MiXCR to the multiplex PCR reads. The sample lists about 610,000 distinct CDR3 sequences; roughly 15% were seen once. The specimen was blood. The receptors originated from a woman aged 35 to 49 with Graves' ophthalmopathy. The conserved cysteine and the conserved F or W are not part of the CDR3 here. Clone size is shown for a subset of rows, as once, few, many or a class of expanded clone.

V	J	size	CDR3
TRBV19	TRBJ1-2	many	ASSTGGRGSDYGYT
TRBV6-5	TRBJ2-5	few	ASSSLAGYQETQY
TRBV20-1	TRBJ1-2	many	SAGGQGGIGYT
TRBV4-2	TRBJ2-5	once	ASSEMGQETQY
TRBV19	TRBJ1-2	NA	ASSTGPIYGYT
TRBV6-5	TRBJ1-5	many	ASSTNQPQH
TRBV28	TRBJ2-5	many	ASSPTRRQETQY
TRBV7-8	TRBJ2-7	many	ASSLAGASSYEQY
TRBV15	TRBJ2-5	few	ATSRETETQY
TRBV5-1	TRBJ1-3	NA	ASSLGNAGTGGTGSGNTIY
TRBV20-1	TRBJ1-1	many	SASVPNTEAF
TRBV6-1	TRBJ2-5	many	ASKGEGKTQY
TRBV18	TRBJ1-1	few	ASSQTTETEAF
TRBV27	TRBJ1-1	many	ASSLTGVVSSTEAF
TRBV6-4	TRBJ2-6	few	ASTGLTTLSGANVLT
TRBV30	TRBJ2-2	many	AWKGTGNTGELF
TRBV25-1	TRBJ2-3	NA	ASSDGGEDTQY
TRBV13	TRBJ2-7	NA	ASSTSSRGDYEQY
TRBV19	TRBJ1-5	many	ASSLPGGHQPQH
TRBV6-1	TRBJ2-7	many	ASRVTPSSYEQY
TRBV6-1	TRBJ1-5	many	ASSDGFNQPQH
TRBV6-5	TRBJ1-2	few	ASSLQTDYYGYT
TRBV19	TRBJ2-7	many	ASSATGTGSPDEQY
TRBV20-1	TRBJ2-5	many	SALKETQY
TRBV5-6	TRBJ1-2	many	ASSLEGSSYGYT
TRBV3-1	TRBJ2-7	many	ASRSGLEQY
TRBV28	TRBJ2-7	many	ASRLTAPYEQY